Shown below are 9 T cell receptor beta chains from a single sample sequenced in a study of blood T cell repertoires in COVID-19. Sequenced by immunoSEQ multiplex PCR; TCRdb stores in-frame clones only, minus some. The table has some 190,000 clones, roughly 82% seen once; the top ten hold around 6%. What was sequenced was PBMCs or T cells enriched from blood (not recorded which). The receptors originated from a man aged 40-49 years with acute COVID-19.

The chain is built from TRBV10-3 and TRBJ2-1; TRBD2 is a possible D gene (6 bases). V was cut by 5 bases and J by 6 bases, with 17 bases left in between. The CDR3 sequence is 15 residues long. Germline V gives CDR1 ENHRY, CDR2 SYGVKD. The CDR3 loop reads CAISKLAPSRNEQFF. The CDR3 coding sequence is TGTGCCATCAGTAAGCTAGCGCCGTCTCGCAATGAGCAGTTCTTC.

The chain couples TRBV27 to TRBJ1-5, with D possibly matching TRBD1 (5 bases). V shed 11 bases and J shed 5 bases, with 7 bases lying between them. Per germline, CDR1 MNHEY and CDR2 SMNVEV (reference sequence). The CDR3 loop spans 10 amino acids. The CDR3 is CASGDQPQHF. The CDR3 bases are TGTGCCTCGGGGGATCAGCCCCAGCATTTT.

This sequence joins TRBV11-2 and TRBJ2-1, with a weak D call TRBD2 (6 bases). Germline-derived CDR1 and CDR2 are SGHAT and FQNNGV. V lost 5 bases and J lost 2, with 13 bases in between. The length of the CDR3 is 15 residues. Here the CDR3 DNA reads TGTGCCAGCAGCCAAGAGCGGGTTGCCTACAATGAGCAGTTCTTC. Its protein is CASSQERVAYNEQFF.

In this sample, this clone turned up once. The chain joins TRBV10-1 to TRBJ2-7; 9 positions match TRBD2. Per germline, CDR1 WNHNN and CDR2 SYGVQD (reference sequence). Losses at the gene ends were 4 bases for V and 5 bases for J; bases not matched to a gene: 3. CDR3 size: 13 residues. Written as DNA, the CDR3 is TGCGCCAGCAGTGCGCTAGCGGGAAACGAGCAGTACTTC. This codes for CASSALAGNEQYF.

The chain carries TRBV10-3 and TRBJ1-1; D is unclear. This CDR3 contains 12 residues. Trimming shortened V by 2 bases and J by 12 bases, and 13 bases separated the two germline ends. Germline lookup yields CDR1 ENHRY and CDR2 SYGVKD. Here the CDR3 DNA reads TGTGCCATCAGTGAGACGAGAGGGAAAACTTTCTTT. Its translation is CAISETRGKTFF.

The rearrangement links TRBV15 to TRBJ1-4; 9 positions agree with TRBD1. J was trimmed by 0 bases and V by 1 base; bases with no gene match: 6. Per the germline V gene, CDR1 is LNHNV and CDR2 is YYDKDF (reference sequence). CDR3 length: 18 amino acids. The CDR3 loop is CATSRAGQGRTTNEKLFF. DNA of the CDR3: TGTGCCACCAGCAGAGCGGGACAGGGAAGGACAACTAATGAAAAACTGTTTTTT.

CDR3 amino acids: CASSDGSGTNEKLFF. CDR3 DNA: TGTGCCAGCAGTGACGGGAGCGGCACTAATGAAAAACTGTTTTTT. The chain links TRBV2 to TRBJ1-4; D gene unclear. V lost 3 bases and J 2 bases, leaving 10 bases between the germline ends. This CDR3 has 15 residues. Germline V CDR1 and CDR2: SNHLY, FYNNEI.

This clone came up once. The V call is TRBV30, the J call TRBJ1-5; D possibly corresponds to TRBD1 (6 bases). The germline V and J ends were trimmed by 1 base and 7 bases, with 11 bases remaining between them. Germline CDR1 GTSNPN, CDR2 SVGIG (reference sequence). This CDR3 has 13 residues. CDR3 residues: CAWSGPQGQPQHF. In DNA, the CDR3 is TGTGCCTGGAGTGGGCCTCAGGGGCAGCCCCAGCATTTT.

The chain has TRBV4-1 and TRBJ2-1, with unresolved D. With 0 bases removed from V and 4 bases from J, the gap between germline ends came to 4 bases. The CDR3 extends over 13 amino acids. Germline V gives CDR1 MGHRA, CDR2 YSYEKL. CDR3 sequence (DNA): TGCGCCAGCAGCCAAGAGCAGTACAATGAGCAGTTCTTC. Its translation: CASSQEQYNEQFF.